This T cell receptor (beta chain) was retrieved from a study of identifying expanded T cells in peripheral blood (dated by TCRdb to between 2019 and 2020). Study-level background: Technical replicates were generated by sequencing separate aliquots of the same genomic DNA pool, and four replicates were compared pairwise.

The immunoSEQ Assay, which uses bias-controlled multiplex PCR amplification of genomic DNA, was used to profile TCRbeta CDR3 regions. Per the original workflow: To quantify the absolute abundance of each unique TCRbeta CDR3 region, the sequences were collapsed and filtered. Two models were used to test differential abundance: a binomial model (Fisher-equivalent) and a beta-binomial model that adds time-dependent variance fitted from healthy donors. Clones with fewer than 5 combined templates were removed, and a clone was called differentially abundant if the clone's Benjamini-Hochberg FDR was below 0.01. Using the form v = (b*log(k)+a)^2, the beta-binomial variance was modeled as a function of the total template count across the two samples. The immuneACCESS repertoire file appears here via TCRdb, limited to in-frame rearrangements. These files lack a portion of the clones; in checked studies, under half of the deficit traces to unresolved V genes, and the cause of the others is not known. The D gene and trimming were derived from the DNA, and the V and J assignments and clone size from that table. The sample has more than 65,000 clones on record, roughly 90% of them singletons. 2.8% of the sample rests with the top ten.

Germline trimming: 3 bases from V, 8 bases from J; junction bases outside gene matches: 6. CDR1 and CDR2 are drawn from the germline V gene: KGHSH, LQKENI. Reading from cysteine to phenylalanine, the CDR3 counts 15 amino acids. Only CDR3 DNA remains: 45 bases, in frame from the first base. During the collection period, no infections or other immune events were recorded for the healthy donors. Time-dependent variance in a beta-binomial model of T-cell clone differential abundance was calibrated using healthy-donor blood repertoires as a training cohort. The training cohort included approximately 10 healthy donors, of whom 3 were female and 7 were male. The donors were between about 29 and 65 years old, with an average age of about 45 years. Obtained from a commercial supplier, whole blood was collected from each healthy donor at three time points set around 2 weeks apart. For immunosequencing, genomic DNA was extracted from whole blood that had not been sorted.

Points on this clone: Its antigen remains unidentified. No per-base quality is available; no much larger clone lies one base away.

Findings and caveats that apply to the study as a whole: The binomial model flagged 0.9 to 1.5 differentially abundant clones between technical replicates but about 16.4 over around two weeks and approximately 18 over roughly 4 weeks. The beta-binomial model significantly reduced the number of clones called differentially abundant and the false-positive rate across all healthy-donor time intervals. In all healthy donors, the variance in clone template counts between samples taken around 14 days apart rose significantly as total template count increased. It was expected by the authors that biological variance in healthy repertoires might increase further over much longer intervals, such as months to years.

This receptor chain uses TRBV18 and TRBJ1-4; the junction holds 10 bases that match TRBD1. Sample: blood. This clonotype was obtained from a person aged 18 to 70 in good health. The DNA reads TGTGCCAGCTCACCGTACGGGACAGGGGAAGAAAAACTGTTTTTT. This yields the protein CASSPYGTGEEKLFF.